Given below is one TCR beta chain in context. What this receptor recognizes is not known. No base qualities exist here, and no much larger clone lies one base off it. This entry comes from a study of blood T cell repertoires in COVID-19 (dated by TCRdb to the early 2020s). Broadly, across the study: Collaborator samples came from the United States, Italy and Spain and covered acute and convalescent phases of COVID-19. Samples were obtained from the ongoing ImmuneRACE study (first 160 participants) and from about 1,300 subjects provided by 6 global collaborators. Sample metadata almost always included a de-identified subject ID, COVID-19 status, age in years and sex. Deeply sampled blood TCRbeta repertoires from subjects exposed to, actively infected with, or recovered from COVID-19 were included in the dataset. The repertoires were released in a freely available public database intended as a resource for research on the immune response to SARS-CoV-2. The prospective study material was composed of cDNA or gDNA derived from T cells, B-cell-depleted T cells, or PBMCs. HLA class I and class II types, where available, came from metadata supplied by the sample provider rather than from assay-based typing. Points the paper makes about the study in general: The amount of clinical and demographic metadata varied by source and participant and was provided uncurated.

TCRbeta CDR3 regions were amplified from genomic DNA using the immunoSEQ Assay, a bias-controlled multiplex PCR. In the paper's pipeline: The number of nucleated cells in each sample was estimated by amplification of reference gene primers within the assay. To quantify the absolute abundance of each unique TCRbeta CDR3 rearrangement, sequence reads were collapsed and filtered. Productive Simpson clonality was computed per sample as the square root of Simpson's diversity index over productive rearrangements. As stored in TCRdb, this immuneACCESS dataset retains in-frame rearrangements with V and J assigned. A fraction of the clones does not appear; measured against another copy, unresolved V genes explain less than half of the discrepancy, and the remainder lacks a known reason. That table is the source of V, J and clone size, and D and trimming were worked out from the DNA. The sample has 180,000 or so clones on record, 70% to 90% of them singletons. The ten largest clones capture 0.99% of the sample.

CDR1 and CDR2, looked up from the germline V gene (reference sequence), are SEHNR and FQNEAQ. Trimming leaves V shorter by 3 bases and J shorter by 2 bases, with the junction holding 7 bases beyond the gene matches. The cysteine opens and the phenylalanine closes a CDR3 of 16 amino acids. Only the CDR3 part of the read is kept: 48 bases, read in frame from the first base. Each collaborating institution followed its own protocols to collect whole blood in K2EDTA tubes. For TCRbeta analysis, collaborators shipped samples as frozen whole blood, isolated PBMCs, or DNA extracted from either of those sample types.

Material for sequencing was peripheral blood. The rearranged chain carries TRBV7-9 and TRBJ2-5; 9 of the junction bases match TRBD2. This receptor was obtained from a man aged 18-30 years with acute or convalescent COVID-19. The sequence in DNA is TGTGCCAGCAGCTTTTTAGCTAGCGGGGCGCAAGAGACCCAGTACTTC. This is translated as CASSFLASGAQETQYF.